The sample holds many counts of the clone carrying this T cell receptor (beta chain). Antigen specificity is unknown. This entry belongs to a study of T-cell memory formation after mild COVID-19. The germline V gene encodes CDR1 MNHEY and CDR2 SMNVEV (reference sequence). The V end was cut by 8 bases, the J end by 0 bases, with 9 bases between. The CDR3 sequence is 13 residues long. TCRdb re-called the 5' RACE reads with MiXCR, one entry per CDR3 protein. The sample has 65,000 to 90,000 distinct CDR3 sequences; about 15% are singletons. Study-wide points: Memory from before infection featured some responding clones, which suggests cross-reactive memory joined.

The chain combines TRBV27 with TRBJ2-3, with D uncertain. The material sequenced was PBMCs or a T cell subset sorted from them (not recorded which). This receptor was identified in an adult woman who had mild COVID-19 (a few samples of this study predate the infection). Cell type and time point are not known. The CDR3 loop is CASSPPSTDTQYF. CDR3 nucleotides: TGTGCCAGCTCGCCCCCGAGCACAGATACGCAGTATTTT.